These 17 T cell receptor beta chains came from one sample sequenced in a study of cytomegalovirus exposure and HLA in healthy donors. Only in-frame clones appear in the TCRdb table, and some are missing; sequencing was by immunoSEQ multiplex PCR. The sample has 200,000 to 250,000 clones, just over 90% seen once. Sequenced input: PBMCs. These TCRs come from a woman aged 18-29 years in good health and CMV-seronegative.

The rearrangement joins TRBV5-5 to TRBJ2-7, with 10 bases lining up with TRBD2. CDR3 size: 16 residues. The V and J ends lost 5 bases and 2 bases, in that order; junction bases with no gene match: 10. The V gene's germline CDR1 is SGHKS and CDR2 YYEKEE (reference sequence). CDR3 DNA sequence: TGTGCCAGCAGTTTTCCTCCGGGACTAGCGACCTACGAGCAGTACTTC. Translating gives CASSFPPGLATYEQYF. The whole variable domain, remainder taken from reference TRBV5-5 and TRBJ2-7, is DAGVTQSPTHLIKTRGQQVTLRCSPISGHKSVSWYQQVLGQGPQFIFQYYEKEERGRGNFPDRFSARQFPNYSSELNVNALLLGDSALYLCASSFPPGLATYEQYFGPGTRLTVT.

The chain employs TRBV5-1 and TRBJ1-1; no firm D call. The CDR3 loop spans 14 amino acids. Trimming took off 3 bases at V and 2 bases at J, with 11 bases between the two ends. Germline V gives CDR1 SGHRS, CDR2 YFSETQ. The CDR3 sequence: CASSSQAENTEAFF. The CDR3 DNA follows: TGCGCCAGCAGCTCCCAGGCCGAAAACACTGAAGCTTTCTTT.

This chain uses TRBV19 with TRBJ1-2; 8 bases map to TRBD1. Germline lookup yields CDR1 LNHDA and CDR2 SQIVND (reference sequence). This CDR3 comprises 15 residues. V lost 5 bases, J lost 3 bases, and 8 bases stayed unmatched. CDR3 loop: CASSPGQGLDYGYTF. CDR3 DNA: TGTGCCAGTAGTCCTGGACAGGGCCTTGACTATGGCTACACCTTC. Complete variable domain (other parts from reference TRBV19 and TRBJ1-2): DGGITQSPKYLFRKEGQNVTLSCEQNLNHDAMYWYRQDPGQGLRLIYYSQIVNDFQKGDIAEGYSVSREKKESFPLTVTSAQKNPTAFYLCASSPGQGLDYGYTFGSGTRLTVV.

The chain is built from TRBV27 and TRBJ2-7; 9 bases fit TRBD1. The CDR3 runs to 14 residues. Germline lookup yields CDR1 MNHEY and CDR2 SMNVEV (reference sequence). With V trimmed by 4 bases and J by 3 bases, 4 bases remained unmatched. In nucleotides, the CDR3 is TGTGCCAGCAGTTGGGACAGGGACATCTACGAGCAGTACTTC. Amino acids: CASSWDRDIYEQYF.

This chain connects TRBV5-1 to TRBJ2-3; 8 bases line up with TRBD2. V was pared by 0 bases and J by 8 bases, with 8 bases of the junction left unmatched. Per germline, CDR1 SGHRS and CDR2 YFSETQ. This CDR3 spans 15 amino acids. CDR3 sequence (DNA): TGCGCCAGCAGCTTGGATGGGACTAGTAAGGTTACGCAGTATTTT. Protein sequence: CASSLDGTSKVTQYF.

This clone is classed as medium-sized. The chain has TRBV27 and TRBJ2-7; D unresolved. The V end was cut by 5 bases, the J end by 0 bases, with 5 bases between. Germline V gene data show CDR1 as MNHEY and CDR2 as SMNVEV (reference sequence). This CDR3 has 12 residues. Written as DNA, the CDR3 is TGTGCCAGCAGTACGAGCTCCTACGAGCAGTACTTC. This codes for CASSTSSYEQYF.

This rearrangement joins TRBV5-6 to TRBJ2-3, with 7 bases aligning to TRBD1. The CDR3 consists of 16 residues. The J segment lost 6 bases and the V segment lost 5 bases, leaving 15 bases of the junction unmatched. CDR1 is SGHDT, CDR2 YYEEEE, per germline. The CDR3 sequence is CASRHRGGILSDTQYF. CDR3 in DNA: TGTGCCAGCAGACACAGGGGCGGTATATTAAGTGATACGCAGTATTTT.

V gene TRBV10-3 combines with J gene TRBJ1-5; 7 bases fit TRBD1. V was clipped by 3 bases and J by 6 bases; unmatched bases: 8. Germline V lookup: CDR1 ENHRY, CDR2 SYGVKD. The CDR3 contains 15 residues. In nucleotides, the CDR3 is TGTGCCATCAGTGATTGGACAGGAGGAGGTCAGCCCCAGCATTTT. This encodes CAISDWTGGGQPQHF.

This CDR3 is CASSPRETQYF. CDR3 nucleotides: TGTGCCAGCAGCCCTCGAGAGACCCAGTACTTC. V gene TRBV7-6 combines with J gene TRBJ2-5; D ambiguous. The CDR3 is made up of 11 amino acids. The V gene lost 5 bases and the J gene lost 4 bases, with 5 bases spanning the gap. Germline V gives CDR1 SGHVS, CDR2 FNYEAQ.

V gene TRBV5-6 combines with J gene TRBJ2-7, with D possibly TRBD1 on 5 matching bases. CDR3 size: 14 residues. V lost 3 bases and J 0 bases, leaving 10 bases between the germline ends. Looked up from germline, CDR1 is SGHDT and CDR2 is YYEEEE. The CDR3 DNA follows: TGTGCCAGCAGCTCAGGGATTCCCTCCTACGAGCAGTACTTC. It encodes CASSSGIPSYEQYF.

V usage is TRBV19 and J usage is TRBJ2-1; 7 nucleotides match TRBD2. The V gene's germline CDR1 is LNHDA and CDR2 SQIVND (reference sequence). The CDR3 covers 16 residues. The V and J ends lost 5 bases and 7 bases, in that order; junction bases with no gene match: 14. The DNA of the CDR3 is TGTGCCAGTAGTGCGGCTAGCGGTCGGGCGGTAAATGAGCAGTTCTTC. It translates to CASSAASGRAVNEQFF.

The chain is built from TRBV2 and TRBJ1-3, with D possibly TRBD1 on 5 matching bases. The CDR3 runs to 24 residues. V was pared by 6 bases and J by 5 bases, with 44 bases between. The germline V gene has CDR1 SNHLY and CDR2 FYNNEI. CDR3 in DNA: TGTGCCAGCAGATCTCGCCGGGACCGACTAGAGGTTATGATGCCCTTAGACTGGAGAAACACCATATATTTT. Protein product: CASRSRRDRLEVMMPLDWRNTIYF.

V is TRBV7-2 and J is TRBJ2-5; 9 positions agree with TRBD2. CDR1 and CDR2 (germline): SGHTA, FQGNSA. CDR3 length: 17 amino acids. Trimming removed 2 bases from V and 1 base from J; junction bases left unmatched: 8. The DNA for the CDR3 is TGTGCCAGCAGCTTATCTATGCAGCGGGAGGTCCAAGAGACCCAGTACTTC. Protein product: CASSLSMQREVQETQYF.

V and J are TRBV7-9 and TRBJ2-1; a weak D match, TRBD2 (5 bases). Germline CDR1 SEHNR, CDR2 FQNEAQ (reference sequence). V was shortened by 5 bases and J by 5 bases, with 13 bases between the two germline ends. The CDR3 covers 14 residues. The CDR3 is CASSPGLAHNEQFF. In DNA, the CDR3 is TGTGCCAGCAGCCCAGGTCTAGCCCACAATGAGCAGTTCTTC.

The chain employs TRBV5-1 and TRBJ1-2; 9 nucleotides line up with TRBD1. CDR1 is SGHRS and CDR2 is YFSETQ in the germline V gene. V dropped 2 bases and J dropped 5; count of bases not matched to a gene: 4. The CDR3 runs to 14 residues. The CDR3 sequence is CASSFLQGAYGYTF. CDR3 nucleotides: TGCGCCAGCAGCTTCCTACAGGGGGCGTATGGCTACACCTTC.

The CDR3 spells CASSSIATEAFF. DNA of the CDR3: TGTGCCAGCAGCTCAATAGCCACTGAAGCTTTCTTT. The chain uses TRBV5-4 and TRBJ1-1; no clear D gene. This CDR3 comprises 12 residues. Germline assignment: CDR1 SGHNT and CDR2 YYREEE (reference sequence). Trimming left V 3 bases short and J 4 bases short, with 7 bases between.

V gene TRBV11-2 combines with J gene TRBJ2-1, with 7 positions matching TRBD2. V lost 3 bases, J lost 9 bases, and 5 bases stayed unmatched. CDR3 length equals 13 residues. Germline V gene lookup returns CDR1 SGHAT and CDR2 FQNNGV. CDR3 loop: CASSFSQRGEQFF. CDR3 sequence (DNA): TGTGCCAGCAGCTTCTCTCAGCGGGGTGAGCAGTTCTTC.